Listed below are T cell receptor beta chains from one sample, sequenced in a study of Graves' ophthalmopathy and Graves' hyperthyroidism. TCRdb independently ran MiXCR on the multiplex PCR reads; one entry per CDR3 protein. The repertoire holds 600,000 to 700,000 distinct CDR3 sequences, with approximately 39% as singletons. The sample was peripheral blood. The receptor set was obtained from an adult man with Graves' ophthalmopathy. Both conserved end residues are part of each CDR3. The order of the fields is CDR3 protein, CDR3 DNA, clone size, V gene, J gene, D gene. A D gene is named only where the DNA matches it firmly. Rows may omit the clone size; those that give it use once, few, many or a size class.

CATSDPGQGNEKLFF	TGTGCCACCAGTGACCCGGGACAGGGTAATGAAAAACTGTTTTTT	many	TRBV24-1	TRBJ1-4	TRBD1
CAIRSGTGVYEQYF	TGTGCCATCAGGTCCGGGACAGGGGTTTACGAGCAGTACTTC	many	TRBV10-3	TRBJ2-7	TRBD1
CASSLGAQRASYEQYF	TGCGCCAGCAGCTTGGGAGCCCAGCGGGCATCCTACGAGCAGTACTTC	few	TRBV5-1	TRBJ2-7	.
CSVEGAGGHNEQFF	TGCAGCGTTGAAGGAGCGGGGGGGCACAATGAGCAGTTCTTC	.	TRBV29-1	TRBJ2-1	TRBD2
CASSFDGTRIYEQYF	TGTGCCAGCAGTTTCGATGGGACAAGGATCTACGAGCAGTACTTC	.	TRBV27	TRBJ2-7	.
CSAWDRGNSPLHF	TGCAGTGCTTGGGACAGGGGTAACTCACCCCTCCACTTT	few	TRBV20-1	TRBJ1-6	TRBD1
CASSLALTPSYEQYF	TGTGCCAGCAGTTTAGCCCTAACACCCTCCTACGAGCAGTACTTC	few	TRBV12-3/TRBV12-4	TRBJ2-7	.
CASSHGRSGANVRTF	TGTGCCAGCAGCCATGGACGCTCTGGGGCCAACGTCCGGACTTTC	.	TRBV14	TRBJ2-6	.
CASSPAGGADTQYF	TGCGCCAGCAGCCCAGCGGGAGGGGCAGATACGCAGTATTTT	.	TRBV5-1	TRBJ2-3	TRBD2
CSVAGTTNTGELFF	TGCAGCGTTGCAGGGACAACGAACACCGGGGAGCTGTTTTTT	many	TRBV29-1	TRBJ2-2	.
CASSSSVWGRQGAGELFF	TGTGCCAGCAGCTCCAGTGTTTGGGGGAGGCAAGGCGCCGGGGAGCTGTTTTTT	many	TRBV7-9	TRBJ2-2	.
CASSRGLNIEAFF	TGTGCCAGCAGCCGGGGACTAAACATTGAAGCTTTCTTT	.	TRBV14	TRBJ1-1	.
CASRSRYTQYF	TGTGCCAGCAGATCTAGATATACGCAGTATTTT	.	TRBV12-3/TRBV12-4	TRBJ2-3	.
CASSKGQRGHEQFF	TGTGCCAGCAGTAAGGGACAGCGAGGACATGAGCAGTTCTTC	.	TRBV24-1	TRBJ2-1	TRBD1
CASSFPRQGGLQPQHF	TGTGCCAGCAGCTTCCCCCGACAGGGGGGACTTCAGCCCCAGCATTTT	.	TRBV11-1	TRBJ1-5	TRBD1
CASSIQGEDQPQHF	TGTGCCAGCAGCATACAGGGGGAGGATCAGCCCCAGCATTTT	many	TRBV7-2	TRBJ1-5	TRBD1
CSAGGMGVETQYF	TGCAGTGCTGGAGGAATGGGGGTAGAGACCCAGTACTTC	few	TRBV20-1	TRBJ2-5	.
CSARTGGQAGNQPQHF	TGCAGTGCTAGGACAGGGGGACAGGCGGGGAATCAGCCCCAGCATTTT	.	TRBV20-1	TRBJ1-5	TRBD1
CASSPGQGGFNGYTF	TGTGCCAGCAGTCCCGGCCAGGGAGGATTCAATGGCTACACCTTC	.	TRBV2	TRBJ1-2	.
CASKRGWENTEAFF	TGCGCCAGCAAAAGAGGTTGGGAGAACACTGAAGCTTTCTTT	.	TRBV5-1	TRBJ1-1	.
CASREQGDGVYGYTF	TGTGCCAGCAGAGAACAGGGGGATGGGGTCTATGGCTACACCTTC	many	TRBV6-5	TRBJ1-2	TRBD1
CASSEQGSTYNEQFF	TGTGCCAGTAGTGAACAGGGGAGCACCTACAATGAGCAGTTCTTC	few	TRBV19	TRBJ2-1	TRBD1
CASRKKGTGEIYEQYF	TGTGCCAGCAGGAAAAAGGGGACAGGGGAAATTTACGAGCAGTACTTC	few	TRBV7-9	TRBJ2-7	TRBD1
CASSEGTGGAGQPQHF	TGTGCCAGCAGTGAAGGGACAGGGGGCGCAGGCCAGCCCCAGCATTTT	.	TRBV2	TRBJ1-5	TRBD1
CASSLGGLTQETQYF	TGTGCCAGCAGCTTAGGGGGACTAACCCAAGAGACCCAGTACTTC	many	TRBV7-9	TRBJ2-5	TRBD2
CASSYAGRGGYTF	TGTGCCAGCAGTTACGCGGGGCGTGGAGGCTACACCTTC	many	TRBV6-6	TRBJ1-2	.